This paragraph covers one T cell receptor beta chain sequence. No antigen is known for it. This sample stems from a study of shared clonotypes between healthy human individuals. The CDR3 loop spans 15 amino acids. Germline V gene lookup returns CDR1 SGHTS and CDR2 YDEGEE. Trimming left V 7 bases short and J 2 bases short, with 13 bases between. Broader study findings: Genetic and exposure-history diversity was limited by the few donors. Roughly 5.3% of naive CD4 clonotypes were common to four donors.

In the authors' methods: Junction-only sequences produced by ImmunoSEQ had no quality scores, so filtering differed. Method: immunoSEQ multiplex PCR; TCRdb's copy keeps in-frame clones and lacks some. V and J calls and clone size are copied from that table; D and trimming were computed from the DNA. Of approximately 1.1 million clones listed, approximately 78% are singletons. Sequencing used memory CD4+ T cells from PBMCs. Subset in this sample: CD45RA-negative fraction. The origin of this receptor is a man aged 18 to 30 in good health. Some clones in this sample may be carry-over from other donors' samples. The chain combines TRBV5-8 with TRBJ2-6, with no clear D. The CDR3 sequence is CASAKQMTGANVLTF. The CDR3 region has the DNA TGTGCCAGCGCAAAGCAAATGACTGGGGCCAACGTCCTGACTTTC.